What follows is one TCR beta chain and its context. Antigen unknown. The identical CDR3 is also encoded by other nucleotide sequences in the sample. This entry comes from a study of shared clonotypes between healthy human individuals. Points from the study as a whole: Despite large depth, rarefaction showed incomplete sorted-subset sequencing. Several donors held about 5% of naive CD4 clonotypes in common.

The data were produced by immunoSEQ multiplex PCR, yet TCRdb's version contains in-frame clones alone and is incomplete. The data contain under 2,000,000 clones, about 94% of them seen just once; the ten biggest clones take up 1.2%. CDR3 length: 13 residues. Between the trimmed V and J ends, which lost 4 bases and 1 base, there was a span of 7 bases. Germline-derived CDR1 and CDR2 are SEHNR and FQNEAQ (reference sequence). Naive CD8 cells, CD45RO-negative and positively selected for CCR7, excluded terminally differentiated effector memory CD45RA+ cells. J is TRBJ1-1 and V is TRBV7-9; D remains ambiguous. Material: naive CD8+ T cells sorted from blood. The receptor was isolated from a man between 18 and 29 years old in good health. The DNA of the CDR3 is TGTGCCAGCAGCTCCTTCGGGAACACTGAAGCTTTCTTT. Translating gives CASSSFGNTEAFF.